These 31 T cell receptor beta chains were all obtained from the same sample, sequenced in a study of cytomegalovirus exposure and HLA in healthy donors. The PCR was carried out with 60 Vbeta primers and 13 Jbeta primers. Assay used: immunoSEQ multiplex PCR; TCRdb lists only in-frame clones, some missing. The sample holds about 150,000 clones, roughly three quarters seen once. Material for sequencing was PBMCs. The source of these receptors is a man in his thirties or forties in good health and CMV-seropositive.

This chain joins TRBV9 and TRBJ2-5; D possibly corresponds to TRBD2 (6 bases). The V end lost 4 bases, the J end lost 1 base, and 17 bases lay between the germline ends. Germline V lookup: CDR1 SGDLS, CDR2 YYNGEE. CDR3 length: 16 amino acids. The CDR3 protein is CASSLGAGGVQETQYF. The CDR3 nucleotides read TGTGCCAGCAGCCTCGGAGCGGGCGGGGTCCAAGAGACCCAGTACTTC. The variable domain in full, with the rest retrieved from reference TRBV9 and TRBJ2-5, is DSGVTQTPKHLITATGQRVTLRCSPRSGDLSVYWYQQSLDQGLQFLIQYYNGEERAKGNILERFSAQQFPDLHSELNLSSLELGDSALYFCASSLGAGGVQETQYFGPGTRLLVL.

The rearrangement links TRBV19 to TRBJ2-2; 7 bases line up with TRBD2. This CDR3 is built from 15 residues. The V segment lost 3 bases and the J segment 7 bases; nucleotides outside the gene matches: 8. Per germline, CDR1 LNHDA and CDR2 SQIVND (reference sequence). The CDR3 nucleotides read TGTGCCAGTAGTATGGTGCGGGAGACGGGCGGGGAGCTGTTTTTT. Translated, it gives CASSMVRETGGELFF.

The J gene is TRBJ2-7, the V gene TRBV4-2; TRBD1 matches 9 bases. The CDR3 sequence is 14 residues long. Looked up from germline, CDR1 is LGHNA and CDR2 is YNFKEQ. V lost 2 bases to trimming and J lost 4 bases; unmatched junction nucleotides: 3. CDR3 region: CASSQNRGLYEQYF. CDR3 DNA: TGTGCCAGCAGCCAAAACAGGGGGCTTTACGAGCAGTACTTC.

This rearrangement joins TRBV30 to TRBJ1-5; maybe TRBD1 (6 bases). The germline gives CDR1 GTSNPN, CDR2 SVGIG (reference sequence). Trimming pared 0 bases from V and 2 bases from J, leaving 11 bases between. This CDR3 has 15 amino acids. CDR3 DNA sequence: TGTGCCTGGAGTGTATTCGGGGGGCGCAATCAGCCCCAGCATTTT. Translating gives CAWSVFGGRNQPQHF.

In its sample, this clone was seen a few times. This chain links TRBV5-1 with TRBJ2-2; no clear D gene. This CDR3 has 15 residues. The germline V gene encodes CDR1 SGHRS and CDR2 YFSETQ. Trimming removed 8 bases at V and 1 base at J, with 15 bases between. CDR3 loop: CARELAGENTGELFF. The DNA for the CDR3 is TGCGCCAGAGAACTGGCAGGCGAGAACACCGGGGAGCTGTTTTTT.

The V and J genes are TRBV7-9 and TRBJ1-2; 7 bases agree with TRBD1. CDR1 and CDR2 (germline): SEHNR, FQNEAQ (reference sequence). J was trimmed by 0 bases and V by 5 bases; bases with no gene match: 12. The CDR3 extends over 17 amino acids. This CDR3 is CASSANPGQLTNYGYTF. CDR3 bases: TGTGCCAGCAGCGCTAACCCGGGACAGCTGACTAACTATGGCTACACCTTC. Full variable domain (remainder filled in from reference TRBV7-9 and TRBJ1-2): DTGVSQNPRHKITKRGQNVTFRCDPISEHNRLYWYRQTLGQGPEFLTYFQNEAQLEKSRLLSDRFSAERPKGSFSTLEIQRTEQGDSAMYLCASSANPGQLTNYGYTFGSGTRLTVV.

This clone was seen only once. The chain employs TRBV9 and TRBJ2-3; 13 nucleotides agree with TRBD2. The V gene's germline CDR1 is SGDLS and CDR2 YYNGEE. This CDR3 has 16 amino acids. The V and J ends lost 2 bases and 1 base, in that order; junction bases with no gene match: 1. The CDR3 DNA is TGTGCCAGCAGCGTGGGGACTAGCGGGGGCACAGATACGCAGTATTTT. This gives the protein CASSVGTSGGTDTQYF.

The DNA of the CDR3 is TGTGCCAGCAGGAGTGAGGGACAGACAACTAGTGGCTACACCTTC. This translates into CASRSEGQTTSGYTF. This chain uses TRBV2 with TRBJ1-2; 7 bases map to TRBD1. CDR3 length: 15 residues. Germline V lookup: CDR1 SNHLY, CDR2 FYNNEI. Trimming cost V 6 bases and J 7 bases; bases outside gene matches: 14.

The rearrangement links TRBV2 to TRBJ2-3, with unresolved D. CDR3 length: 15 amino acids. Germline CDR1 reads SNHLY; CDR2 reads FYNNEI. The germline V and J ends were trimmed by 4 bases and 3 bases, with 14 bases remaining between them. This chain's CDR3 is CASSARIGRTDTQYF. The CDR3 DNA follows: TGTGCCAGCAGTGCGAGGATTGGAAGGACAGATACGCAGTATTTT.

This clone turned up a few times. The chain uses TRBV27 and TRBJ2-5; no firm D call. CDR3 length: 13 residues. Per germline, CDR1 MNHEY and CDR2 SMNVEV (reference sequence). Trimming removed 2 bases from V and 4 bases from J, with 8 bases in between. CDR3 protein: CASSLSLLETQYF. As DNA, the CDR3 is TGTGCCAGCAGTTTAAGCCTCCTAGAGACCCAGTACTTC.

The chain has TRBV7-3 and TRBJ2-2; no definite D call. Germline values: CDR1 SGHTA, CDR2 FQGTGA. The CDR3 has 13 residues. V was shortened by 5 bases and J by 3 bases, with 7 bases between the two germline ends. CDR3 residues: CASSTEHTGELFF. In DNA, the CDR3 is TGTGCCAGCAGCACAGAGCACACCGGGGAGCTGTTTTTT.

The chain uses TRBV9 and TRBJ2-5; TRBD2 agrees at 8 bases. Germline lookup yields CDR1 SGDLS and CDR2 YYNGEE. V gave up 2 bases and J gave up 5 bases; unmatched junction bases: 5. This CDR3 spans 14 amino acids. The CDR3 sequence is CASSVSGGPETQYF. CDR3 sequence (DNA): TGTGCCAGCAGCGTTTCGGGAGGGCCGGAGACCCAGTACTTC.

The V and J genes are TRBV28 and TRBJ2-1; 10 nucleotides agree with TRBD1. The CDR3 contains 14 residues. The ends lost 6 bases at V and 6 bases at J; junction bases unmatched: 5. Germline CDR1 reads MDHEN; CDR2 reads SYDVKM. Here the CDR3 reads CASRRTGGTNEQFF. The CDR3, as DNA: TGTGCCAGCAGGAGGACAGGGGGTACCAATGAGCAGTTCTTC.

This clone showed up just once. V is TRBV5-1 and J is TRBJ1-1, with 10 bases aligning to TRBD1. CDR1 and CDR2 from the germline V gene are SGHRS and YFSETQ. There are 17 residues in the CDR3. Unmatched junction bases numbered 17, after V lost 3 bases and J lost 9 bases. In DNA form, the CDR3 reads TGCGCCAGCAGCTATGTCCCGGGACAGGGGAGAGGGGATAAAGCTTTCTTT. Protein sequence: CASSYVPGQGRGDKAFF.

This sequence joins TRBV9 and TRBJ2-1, with 7 nucleotides matching TRBD2. V shed 0 bases and J 5 bases; nucleotides not matched to a gene: 5. Germline CDR1 reads SGDLS; CDR2 reads YYNGEE. This CDR3 contains 15 residues. The CDR3 DNA reads as TGTGCCAGCAGCGTAGAGGGGACTACGAACAATGAGCAGTTCTTC. Translated: CASSVEGTTNNEQFF.

The chain is built from TRBV15 and TRBJ2-2; TRBD2 is a possible D gene (6 bases). CDR3 length: 18 amino acids. From germline, CDR1 is LNHNV and CDR2 YYDKDF (reference sequence). The germline V and J ends were trimmed by 0 bases and 7 bases, with 21 bases remaining between them. CDR3 bases: TGTGCCACCAGCAGAGATCTTCAGGCACAGCGGCGGGGCGGGGAGCTGTTTTTT. Encoded protein: CATSRDLQAQRRGGELFF.

The chain carries TRBV4-1 and TRBJ1-3; D is unresolved. The CDR3 length is 14 residues. CDR1 and CDR2 (germline): MGHRA, YSYEKL. V lost 3 bases, J lost 0 bases, and 6 bases lay in between. CDR3 coding DNA: TGCGCCAGCAGCCACCGGGGCTCTGGAAACACCATATATTTT. This encodes CASSHRGSGNTIYF.

The chain joins TRBV6-5 to TRBJ2-2; TRBD2 matches at 11 bases. CDR3 length: 15 amino acids. The germline CDR1 and CDR2 sequences are MNHEY and SVGAGI. The ends lost 6 bases at V and 1 base at J; junction bases unmatched: 1. As DNA, the CDR3 is TGTGCCAGCAGGGGGACTAGCGGGAACACCGGGGAGCTGTTTTTT. Translated, it gives CASRGTSGNTGELFF.

The chain couples TRBV19 to TRBJ2-2, with TRBD2 identical over 16 bases. Per germline, CDR1 LNHDA and CDR2 SQIVND (reference sequence). The CDR3 contains 21 residues. The V segment lost 5 bases and the J segment 1 base; nucleotides outside the gene matches: 13. The CDR3 DNA reads as TGTGCCAGTAGTGGGACTAGCGGGAGGGCGTACGAATCCGGGAACACCGGGGAGCTGTTTTTT. Its translation: CASSGTSGRAYESGNTGELFF.

This chain joins TRBV18 and TRBJ2-6, with D perhaps matching TRBD1 (6 bases). Germline lookup yields CDR1 KGHSH and CDR2 LQKENI. CDR3 length equals 15 residues. The ends were cut back, 3 bases at V and 3 bases at J, with 9 bases in the middle. The CDR3 coding sequence is TGTGCCAGCTCACCTTACAGGGATGGGGCCAACGTCCTGACTTTC. This sequence encodes CASSPYRDGANVLTF.

This chain joins TRBV11-3 and TRBJ2-7; TRBD1 agrees at 11 bases. CDR1 is SGHNT, CDR2 YENEEA, per germline. This CDR3 spans 14 amino acids. Losses at the gene ends were 5 bases for V and 5 bases for J; bases not matched to a gene: 5. The CDR3 here is CASSPGQGADEQYF. The DNA of the CDR3 is TGTGCCAGCAGCCCCGGACAGGGGGCAGACGAGCAGTACTTC.

This sequence joins TRBV5-6 and TRBJ1-6; 9 bases are a match to TRBD1. CDR1 and CDR2 from the germline V gene are SGHDT and YYEEEE. V was clipped by 4 bases and J by 9 bases; unmatched bases: 8. There are 15 residues in the CDR3. The CDR3 spells CASSPAGQGFSPLHF. CDR3 nucleotides: TGTGCCAGCAGCCCTGCGGGACAGGGATTTTCACCCCTCCACTTT.

This chain joins TRBV6-1 and TRBJ1-5, with D perhaps matching TRBD1 (6 bases). Germline-derived CDR1 and CDR2 are MNHNS and SASEGT. V was pared by 0 bases and J by 5 bases, with 11 bases between. This CDR3 comprises 15 residues. Written as DNA, the CDR3 is TGTGCCAGCAGTGAAGCCCGGACAGCCTATCAGCCCCAGCATTTT. Its protein is CASSEARTAYQPQHF.

The chain has TRBV27 and TRBJ1-6, with a possible D match to TRBD1 (6 bases). Between the trimmed V and J ends, which lost 5 bases and 7 bases, there was a span of 15 bases. This CDR3 comprises 15 residues. CDR1 is MNHEY, CDR2 SMNVEV, per germline (reference sequence). CDR3 sequence reads: CASSPDRLGNSPLHF. CDR3 bases: TGTGCCAGCAGTCCCGACAGGTTGGGCAATTCACCCCTCCACTTT.

The rearrangement joins TRBV2 to TRBJ1-1, with a tentative D call TRBD1 (5 bases). V lost 6 bases and J 8 bases, leaving 13 bases between the germline ends. Germline CDR1 and CDR2: SNHLY and FYNNEI. This CDR3 contains 12 residues. CDR3 region: CASRGGAREAFF. CDR3 DNA: TGTGCCAGCAGAGGAGGGGCTAGGGAAGCTTTCTTT. The full variable domain, in which reference TRBV2 and TRBJ1-1 provide the parts outside the CDR3, is EPEVTQTPSHQVTQMGQEVILRCVPISNHLYFYWYRQILGQKVEFLVSFYNNEISEKSEIFDDQFSVERPDGSNFTLKIRSTKLEDSAMYFCASRGGAREAFFGQGTRLTVV.

The chain couples TRBV19 to TRBJ2-5, with 7 bases that match TRBD2. Germline V gives CDR1 LNHDA, CDR2 SQIVND (reference sequence). The trim removed 0 bases at V and 3 bases at J, leaving 7 bases unmatched. This CDR3 region has 16 residues. CDR3 DNA sequence: TGTGCCAGTAGTATAGACAGGGCGGGAGCAGAAGAGACCCAGTACTTC. Encoded protein: CASSIDRAGAEETQYF.

The chain employs TRBV11-2 and TRBJ2-3; D not resolved. This CDR3 comprises 16 residues. CDR1 is SGHAT and CDR2 is FQNNGV in the germline V gene. V lost 2 bases and J lost 0, with 12 bases in between. The CDR3 here is CASSLRSDSSTDTQYF. In DNA form, the CDR3 reads TGTGCCAGCAGCTTAAGAAGTGACTCAAGCACAGATACGCAGTATTTT.

The chain employs TRBV6-5 and TRBJ2-1, with 10 nucleotides matching TRBD2. From germline, CDR1 is MNHEY and CDR2 SVGAGI. This CDR3 spans 15 amino acids. J lost 12 bases, V lost 2 bases, and 10 bases had no gene match. The CDR3 here is CASSYGTSASRGQFF. The CDR3 DNA reads TGTGCCAGCAGTTACGGGACTAGCGCGAGTCGGGGGCAGTTCTTC.

The V call is TRBV10-3, the J call TRBJ2-1, with 8 bases identical to TRBD2. Germline V gives CDR1 ENHRY, CDR2 SYGVKD. The CDR3 sequence is 14 residues long. J was trimmed by 7 bases and V by 8 bases; bases with no gene match: 10. The chain's CDR3 is CAIGRVTSENEQFF. The CDR3 DNA reads TGTGCCATCGGAAGGGTGACTAGCGAGAATGAGCAGTTCTTC.

The chain couples TRBV4-1 to TRBJ2-1; unclear D gene. The V gene's germline CDR1 is MGHRA and CDR2 YSYEKL. The CDR3 extends over 12 amino acids. The V end lost 0 bases, the J end lost 7 bases, and 4 bases lay between the germline ends. CDR3 DNA sequence: TGCGCCAGCAGCCAAGATTATAATGAGCAGTTCTTC. It encodes CASSQDYNEQFF.

The chain carries TRBV5-1 and TRBJ1-2; weak D call: TRBD1 (6 bases). This CDR3 is built from 15 residues. Germline CDR1 SGHRS, CDR2 YFSETQ. The V and J ends lost 0 bases and 7 bases respectively, with 16 bases between them. For the CDR3, the DNA is TGCGCCAGCAGCTTGGAGCGTCCAGGGGTAGGTGGCTACACCTTC. This sequence encodes CASSLERPGVGGYTF.